This T cell receptor (beta chain) was captured in a study of T cells after yellow fever vaccination. The germline V gene encodes CDR1 SGHDT and CDR2 YYEEEE. The CDR3 extends over 14 amino acids. V dropped 3 bases and J dropped 7; count of bases not matched to a gene: 6. The study made its TCR cDNA through 5'RACE template switching. That step introduced a universal primer site along with UMIs. TCRdb recomputed calls from the 5' RACE reads with MiXCR, one row per CDR3 protein. There are roughly 180,000 distinct CDR3 sequences in the sample; roughly 6.4% occur only once, and about 2.7% lies in the top ten. This clonotype showed up many times.

This clonotype originated in a man between 18 and 29 years old who received the YFV17D yellow fever vaccine. The V gene is TRBV5-6, the J gene TRBJ1-5; TRBD1 agrees at 8 bases. The sequencing used CD4+ T cells sorted from PBMCs, collected on the day of the first yellow fever vaccination. The CDR3 sequence: CASSSGTGWQPQHF. CDR3 DNA: TGTGCCAGCAGCTCGGGGACAGGTTGGCAGCCCCAGCATTTT. Together with reference TRBV5-6 and TRBJ1-5, the CDR3 gives the full variable domain: DAGVTQSPTHLIKTRGQQVTLRCSPKSGHDTVSWYQQALGQGPQFIFQYYEEEERQRGNFPDRFSGHQFPNYSSELNVNALLLGDSALYLCASSSGTGWQPQHFGDGTRLSIL.